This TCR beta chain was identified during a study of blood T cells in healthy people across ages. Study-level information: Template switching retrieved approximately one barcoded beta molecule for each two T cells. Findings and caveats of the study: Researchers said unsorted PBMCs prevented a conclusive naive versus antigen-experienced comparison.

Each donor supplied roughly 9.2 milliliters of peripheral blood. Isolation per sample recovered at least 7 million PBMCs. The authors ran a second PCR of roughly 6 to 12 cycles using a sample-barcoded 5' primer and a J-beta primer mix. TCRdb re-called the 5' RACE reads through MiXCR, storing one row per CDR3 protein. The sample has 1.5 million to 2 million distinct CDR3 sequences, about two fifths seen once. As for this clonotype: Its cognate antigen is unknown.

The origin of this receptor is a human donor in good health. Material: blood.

For the CDR3, the DNA is TGCAGTGCTAGTGTCAGGGGAGATCAGCCCCAGCATTTT. Protein: CSASVRGDQPQHF. The chain combines TRBV20-1 with TRBJ1-5, with TRBD1 as a possible D gene (6 bases). The V end lost 3 bases, the J end lost 5 bases, and 11 bases lay between the germline ends. Germline lookup yields CDR1 DFQATT and CDR2 SNEGSKA (reference sequence). The CDR3 contains 13 residues.